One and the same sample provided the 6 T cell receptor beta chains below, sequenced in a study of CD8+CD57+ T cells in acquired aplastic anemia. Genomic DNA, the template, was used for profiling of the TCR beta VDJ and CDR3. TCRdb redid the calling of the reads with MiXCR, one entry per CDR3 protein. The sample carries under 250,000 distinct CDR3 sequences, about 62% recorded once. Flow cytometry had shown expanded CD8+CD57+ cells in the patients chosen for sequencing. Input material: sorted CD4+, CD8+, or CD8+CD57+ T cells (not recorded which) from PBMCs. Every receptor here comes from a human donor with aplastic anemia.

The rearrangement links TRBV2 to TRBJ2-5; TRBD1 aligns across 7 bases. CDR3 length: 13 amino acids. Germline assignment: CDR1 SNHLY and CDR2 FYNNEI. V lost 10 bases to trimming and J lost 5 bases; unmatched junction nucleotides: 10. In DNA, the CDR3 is TGTGCCAAAGACAGGGAAGGTGGTGAGACCCAGTACTTC. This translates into CAKDREGGETQYF.

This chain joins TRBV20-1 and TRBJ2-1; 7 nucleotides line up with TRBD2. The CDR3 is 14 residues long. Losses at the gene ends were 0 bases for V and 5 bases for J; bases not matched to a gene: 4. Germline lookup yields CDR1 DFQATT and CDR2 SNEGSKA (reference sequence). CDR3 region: CSARDRLAHNEQFF. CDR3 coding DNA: TGCAGTGCTAGAGATCGACTAGCCCACAATGAGCAGTTCTTC.

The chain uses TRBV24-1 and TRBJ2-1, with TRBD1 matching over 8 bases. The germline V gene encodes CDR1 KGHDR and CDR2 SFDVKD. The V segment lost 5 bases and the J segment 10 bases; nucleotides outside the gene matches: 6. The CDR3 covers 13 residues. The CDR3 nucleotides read TGTGCCACCAGTGGGCCAGGGGGCGCGGAGCAGTTCTTC. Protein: CATSGPGGAEQFF.

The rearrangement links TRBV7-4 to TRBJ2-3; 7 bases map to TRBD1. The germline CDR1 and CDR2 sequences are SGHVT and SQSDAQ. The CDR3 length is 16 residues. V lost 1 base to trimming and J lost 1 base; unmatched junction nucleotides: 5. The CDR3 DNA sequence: TGTGCCAGCAGCTTAGTACGGCAGGGGGGCACAGATACGCAGTATTTT. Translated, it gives CASSLVRQGGTDTQYF.

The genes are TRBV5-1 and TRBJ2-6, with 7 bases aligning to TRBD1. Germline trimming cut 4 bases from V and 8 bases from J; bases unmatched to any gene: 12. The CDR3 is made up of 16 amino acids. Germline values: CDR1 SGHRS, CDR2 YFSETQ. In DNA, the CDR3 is TGCGCCAGCAGCAGCCAAACATACAGGGGTACCAACGTCCTGACTTTC. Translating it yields CASSSQTYRGTNVLTF.

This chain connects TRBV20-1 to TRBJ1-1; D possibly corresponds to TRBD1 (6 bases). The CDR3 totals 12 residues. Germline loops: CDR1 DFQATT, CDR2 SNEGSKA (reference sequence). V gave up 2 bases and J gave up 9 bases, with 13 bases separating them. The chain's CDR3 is CSARHRDPQAFF. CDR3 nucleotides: TGCAGTGCTAGACACAGGGATCCTCAAGCTTTCTTT.